The rows below give T cell receptor beta chains drawn from one sample of a study of beta chain features in type 1 diabetes. Generated by immunoSEQ multiplex PCR, the TCRdb table keeps only in-frame clones and is missing some. The profile shows about 290,000 clones, 7% to 9% of them singletons. The sequenced sample was central memory CD4+ T cells from blood. The source of these receptors is a woman between 18 and 29 years old in good health. The CDR3 runs from the conserved cysteine through the conserved F or W. A D gene is named only where the DNA matches it firmly. Only some rows state a clone size, as once, few, many or a class for expanded clones.

TRBJ2-5	NA	few	TRBV14	CASSLFRGETQYF	TGTGCCAGCAGCCTCTTCCGGGGAGAGACCCAGTACTTC
TRBJ1-4	NA	many	TRBV4-2	CASSQGTGAGEKLFF	TGTGCCAGCAGCCAAGGAACGGGGGCCGGGGAAAAACTGTTTTTT
TRBJ2-3	TRBD1	few	TRBV27	CASSFRTGGTDTQYF	TGTGCCAGCAGTTTCCGGACAGGGGGCACAGATACGCAGTATTTT
TRBJ2-3	NA	few	TRBV11-1	CASSLVTLWQYF	TGTGCCAGCAGCTTAGTAACTTTGTGGCAGTATTTT
TRBJ2-1	NA	few	TRBV5-6	CASSRKLGSYNEQFF	TGTGCCAGCAGCCGCAAACTAGGCTCCTACAATGAGCAGTTCTTC
TRBJ1-6	NA	few	TRBV6-4	CATRDTNDNSPLHF	TGTGCCACCCGGGACACGAACGATAATTCACCCCTCCACTTT
TRBJ2-1	NA	few	TRBV15	CATGVGGQYNEQFF	TGTGCCACCGGCGTGGGGGGGCAATACAATGAGCAGTTCTTC
TRBJ2-2	NA	NA	TRBV6-5	CASKGSRGNTGELFF	TGTGCCAGCAAGGGGAGTAGGGGGAACACCGGGGAGCTGTTTTTT
TRBJ2-3	NA	few	TRBV29-1	CSVDKGTSTDTQYF	TGCAGCGTTGATAAGGGGACTAGCACAGATACGCAGTATTTT
TRBJ2-1	TRBD1	NA	TRBV7-3	CASSLGDRGIDEQFF	TGTGCCAGCAGCTTAGGGGACAGGGGTATCGATGAGCAGTTCTTC
TRBJ1-1	NA	few	TRBV19	CASTDTPGNTEAFF	TGTGCCAGTACTGACACTCCCGGCAACACTGAAGCTTTCTTT
TRBJ1-1	NA	many	TRBV28	CATGVNTEAFF	TGCGCGACAGGAGTGAACACTGAAGCTTTCTTT
TRBJ1-1	NA	NA	TRBV2	CASKSRVLTEAFF	TGTGCCAGCAAATCACGGGTCCTCACTGAAGCTTTCTTT
TRBJ2-6	NA	NA	TRBV6-5	CASSYSGGRGANVLTF	TGTGCCAGCAGTTACTCTGGGGGGCGTGGGGCCAACGTCCTGACTTTC
TRBJ2-1	TRBD2	NA	TRBV7-2	CASSLDREEYNEQFF	TGTGCCAGCAGCTTAGATCGGGAGGAGTACAATGAGCAGTTCTTC
TRBJ1-3	NA	few	TRBV15	CATSRDVLGGGNTIYF	TGTGCCACCAGCAGAGATGTGTTAGGGGGTGGAAACACCATATATTTT
TRBJ2-7	NA	NA	TRBV18	CASSPAQASSQQYF	TGTGCCAGCTCACCGGCGCAGGCCTCTAGCCAGCAGTACTTC
TRBJ2-5	NA	NA	TRBV6-8	CASILSGEETQYF	TGTGCCAGCATACTCTCGGGAGAAGAGACCCAGTACTTC
TRBJ1-4	NA	few	TRBV5-1	CASSLGTTNEKLFF	TGCGCCAGCAGCTTGGGTACAACTAATGAAAAACTGTTTTTT
TRBJ2-6	NA	many	TRBV4-1	CASSQDLGAGANVLTF	TGCGCCAGCAGCCAAGATCTCGGGGCAGGGGCCAACGTCCTGACTTTC
TRBJ2-1	TRBD2	few	TRBV7-2	CASSHRLAEDNEQFF	TGTGCCAGCAGCCACCGACTAGCGGAAGACAATGAGCAGTTCTTC
TRBJ2-5	TRBD1	NA	TRBV18	CASSLRQGKWETQYF	TGTGCCAGCTCACTCCGACAGGGGAAGTGGGAGACCCAGTACTTC
TRBJ1-3	NA	NA	TRBV7-9	CASSLDNSGNTIYF	TGTGCCAGCAGCTTAGACAATTCTGGAAACACCATATATTTT
TRBJ2-3	NA	few	TRBV19	CASSTLMGRTQYF	TGTGCCAGTAGTACCCTGATGGGGAGGACGCAGTATTTT
TRBJ2-6	NA	few	TRBV5-1	CASSFRGEGASGANVLTF	TGCGCCAGCAGCTTCCGAGGAGAAGGGGCCTCTGGGGCCAACGTCCTGACTTTC
TRBJ2-3	NA	many	TRBV9	CASSVARDTQYF	TGTGCCAGCAGCGTAGCGCGAGATACGCAGTATTTT
TRBJ1-3	NA	many	TRBV7-9	CASSYMVDSSGNTIYF	TGTGCCAGCAGCTATATGGTGGACAGCTCTGGAAACACCATATATTTT
TRBJ2-5	NA	many	TRBV11-2	CASSLARGTQETQYF	TGTGCCAGCAGCTTAGCACGGGGGACTCAAGAGACCCAGTACTTC
TRBJ2-4	NA	few	TRBV7-9	CASSLVQGPIQYF	TGTGCCAGCAGCTTAGTACAGGGACCCATTCAGTACTTC
TRBJ1-2	NA	many	TRBV2	CASKDAGYGYTF	TGTGCCAGCAAAGACGCCGGTTATGGCTACACCTTC
TRBJ1-1	NA	NA	TRBV5-1	CASSLGPENTEAFF	TGCGCCAGCAGCTTGGGGCCCGAGAACACTGAAGCTTTCTTT
TRBJ1-1	TRBD1	few	TRBV28	CASSSGTGGRTEAFF	TGTGCCAGCAGTTCAGGGACAGGGGGGCGAACTGAAGCTTTCTTT
TRBJ1-1	NA	many	TRBV14	CASSYGQHTEAFF	TGTGCCAGCAGCTATGGACAGCACACTGAAGCTTTCTTT
TRBJ1-4	NA	NA	TRBV28	CASTTRGQGLEKLFF	TGTGCCAGCACCACGAGAGGGCAGGGGCTGGAAAAACTGTTTTTT
TRBJ2-1	NA	NA	TRBV7-2	CASSLPLAASEQFF	TGTGCCAGCAGCCTCCCACTAGCTGCGAGTGAGCAGTTCTTC
TRBJ2-3	TRBD2	few	TRBV18	CASSSGYSGSGNTQYF	TGTGCCAGCTCATCAGGGTATAGCGGGAGTGGAAATACGCAGTATTTT
TRBJ2-3	NA	few	TRBV13	CASSRLADTQYF	TGTGCCAGCAGCCGTTTGGCAGATACGCAGTATTTT
TRBJ1-1	TRBD1	NA	TRBV30	CAWSARTGVAFF	TGTGCCTGGAGCGCTAGGACAGGGGTAGCTTTCTTT
TRBJ1-5	NA	few	TRBV9	CASSLQGDQPQHF	TGTGCCAGCAGCCTCCAGGGCGATCAGCCCCAGCATTTT
TRBJ2-2	NA	NA	TRBV2	CASTPVGDGELFF	TGTGCCAGCACCCCCGTGGGGGACGGGGAGCTGTTTTTT
TRBJ2-1	NA	few	TRBV7-2	CASSLARPSNNEQFF	TGTGCCAGCAGCTTAGCCAGGCCCTCCAACAATGAGCAGTTCTTC
TRBJ1-5	NA	few	TRBV9	CASSVELPQRGKPQHF	TGTGCCAGCAGCGTAGAACTCCCACAGAGAGGGAAGCCCCAGCATTTT